These 31 T cell receptor beta chains were all obtained from the same sample, sequenced in a study of multiple sclerosis patients with progressive multifocal leukoencephalopathy. Sequenced by immunoSEQ multiplex PCR; TCRdb stores in-frame clones only, minus some. The sample lists some 30,000 clones; around 85% were seen once. This sample's time point: time of PML onset. This sample comprised PBMCs, obtained from a patient treated with natalizumab. These receptors were obtained from a woman in her twenties or thirties with progressive multifocal leukoencephalopathy.

Only a few counts were recorded for this clone. The chain recombines TRBV7-6 with TRBJ2-7; D is perhaps TRBD1 (6 bases). The CDR3 sequence is 12 residues long. V was pared by 5 bases and J by 5 bases, with 10 bases between. Germline loops: CDR1 SGHVS, CDR2 FNYEAQ. CDR3 protein: CASSANRDEQYF. CDR3 nucleotide sequence: TGTGCCAGCAGCGCGAACAGGGACGAGCAGTACTTC.

As regards this clone: This specimen includes other DNA sequences encoding the same CDR3. The chain carries TRBV18 and TRBJ1-1, with no clear D. This CDR3 has 13 residues. The V and J ends lost 1 base and 1 base respectively, with 4 bases between them. Per germline, CDR1 KGHSH and CDR2 LQKENI. CDR3 in amino acids: CASSPQRNTEAFF. The CDR3 DNA follows: TGTGCCAGCTCACCACAACGGAACACTGAAGCTTTCTTT.

This chain connects TRBV4-2 to TRBJ1-2; the match to TRBD1 covers 7 bases. The CDR3 is 17 amino acids. The germline gives CDR1 LGHNA, CDR2 YNFKEQ. V trimming: 0 bases; J trimming: 2 bases; junction bases outside the gene matches: 9. CDR3 region: CASSQETRTGRNYGYTF. The CDR3 DNA reads TGTGCCAGCAGCCAAGAGACCCGGACAGGAAGGAACTATGGCTACACCTTC.

The genes are TRBV2 and TRBJ2-1; D is possibly TRBD2 (7 bases). Looked up from germline, CDR1 is SNHLY and CDR2 is FYNNEI. Deletions cut 4 bases from V and 6 bases from J, with 16 bases between. The length of the CDR3 is 15 residues. The CDR3 is CASSGVRGLINEQFF. The CDR3 nucleotides read TGTGCCAGCAGTGGGGTGCGGGGGCTGATCAATGAGCAGTTCTTC.

This sequence joins TRBV30 and TRBJ2-7; D unclear. The CDR3 covers 11 residues. With 2 bases removed from V and 3 bases from J, the gap between germline ends came to 5 bases. CDR1 is GTSNPN, CDR2 SVGIG, per germline (reference sequence). The CDR3 spells CAWSLNYEQYF. In DNA form, the CDR3 reads TGTGCCTGGAGTTTGAACTACGAGCAGTACTTC.

This rearrangement joins TRBV9 to TRBJ2-7, with 7 bases aligning to TRBD1. The V gene end was trimmed by 2 bases and the J gene end by 6 bases; junction bases not matched to a gene: 11. Germline CDR1 reads SGDLS; CDR2 reads YYNGEE. The CDR3 has 15 amino acids. This CDR3 is CASSVADRAQGEQYF. The CDR3 nucleotides are TGTGCCAGCAGCGTCGCCGACAGGGCCCAGGGCGAGCAGTACTTC.

The chain has TRBV2 and TRBJ1-5; TRBD1 matches at 10 bases. Looked up from germline, CDR1 is SNHLY and CDR2 is FYNNEI. V lost 6 bases, J lost 1 base, and 12 bases stayed unmatched. CDR3 length equals 18 residues. This CDR3 is CASSTAGTGVRSNQPQHF. The CDR3 nucleotides read TGTGCCAGCAGCACGGCCGGGACAGGGGTAAGGAGCAATCAGCCCCAGCATTTT. Supplemented by reference TRBV2 and TRBJ1-5, the full variable domain reads EPEVTQTPSHQVTQMGQEVILRCVPISNHLYFYWYRQILGQKVEFLVSFYNNEISEKSEIFDDQFSVERPDGSNFTLKIRSTKLEDSAMYFCASSTAGTGVRSNQPQHFGDGTRLSIL.

V is TRBV6-5 and J is TRBJ2-3; TRBD2 is a possible D gene (6 bases). Looked up from germline, CDR1 is MNHEY and CDR2 is SVGAGI. The CDR3 covers 15 residues. V was shortened by 8 bases and J by 3 bases, with 18 bases between the two germline ends. The CDR3 region is CASQRAGSVTDTQYF. DNA for the CDR3: TGTGCCAGCCAAAGGGCGGGATCGGTGACAGATACGCAGTATTTT.

The rearrangement links TRBV29-1 to TRBJ2-2, with 9 bases that match TRBD1. V dropped 7 bases and J dropped 5; count of bases not matched to a gene: 11. CDR1 is SQVTM and CDR2 is ANQGSEA in the germline V gene. This CDR3 has 15 amino acids. CDR3 region: CSAEPGQGTTGELFF. CDR3 DNA: TGCAGCGCGGAACCGGGACAGGGAACAACCGGGGAGCTGTTTTTT.

This clone was seen once. The gene calls are TRBV25-1 and TRBJ1-6; TRBD1 might be the D (5 bases). Germline loops: CDR1 MGHDK, CDR2 SYGVNS. There are 14 residues in the CDR3. Trimming took off 7 bases at V and 2 bases at J, with 9 bases between the two ends. The CDR3 DNA sequence: TGTGCCAGCAAGGCAGGGACCTATAATTCACCCCTCCACTTT. This codes for CASKAGTYNSPLHF.

The CDR3 coding sequence is TGTGCCAGCAGTCTGGCGGGGGATCACTATGGCTACACCTTC. Translated: CASSLAGDHYGYTF. This chain links TRBV2 with TRBJ1-2; D perhaps matches TRBD1 (5 bases). CDR3 length: 14 residues. Germline V gene data show CDR1 as SNHLY and CDR2 as FYNNEI. The V end lost 5 bases, the J end lost 3 bases, and 13 bases lay between the germline ends.

This clone was found once. J is TRBJ1-1 and V is TRBV30; TRBD1 agrees at 8 bases. CDR3 length: 12 amino acids. Germline CDR1 reads GTSNPN; CDR2 reads SVGIG (reference sequence). Trimming removed 1 base from V and 11 bases from J; junction bases left unmatched: 6. In DNA form, the CDR3 reads TGTGCCTGGAGTGGGACAGGGAGCTGGGCTTTCTTT. As protein: CAWSGTGSWAFF.

V and J are TRBV7-7 and TRBJ2-7; TRBD2 agrees at 10 bases. This CDR3 spans 17 amino acids. J gave up 3 bases and V 5 bases, and 13 bases lay outside the gene matches. Germline V gene sequence: CDR1 SSHAT, CDR2 FNYEAQ (reference sequence). The CDR3 DNA reads as TGTGCCAGCAGCCCCAAGGAGGCGCTAGCGGGAGTCTACGAGCAGTACTTC. This translates into CASSPKEALAGVYEQYF.

The CDR3 sequence is CASSSQAGAGANVLTF. CDR3 DNA sequence: TGTGCCAGCAGCTCCCAGGCCGGGGCTGGGGCCAACGTCCTGACTTTC. The J gene is TRBJ2-6, the V gene TRBV4-2; TRBD2 might be the D (5 bases). The CDR3 spans 16 residues. Germline CDR1 is LGHNA and CDR2 is YNFKEQ. Trimming left V 5 bases short and J 2 bases short, with 13 bases between.

A single count supports this clone. CDR3 protein: CASSANSGTEAFF. In DNA form, the CDR3 reads TGTGCCAGTAGTGCGAATTCGGGCACTGAAGCTTTCTTT. V usage is TRBV19 and J usage is TRBJ1-1, with no clear D. Between the trimmed V and J ends, which lost 5 bases and 4 bases, there was a span of 11 bases. The CDR3 runs 13 residues. From germline, CDR1 is LNHDA and CDR2 SQIVND (reference sequence).

J is TRBJ2-7 and V is TRBV5-6; the D gene is possibly TRBD2 (6 bases). The CDR3 has 14 residues. Germline CDR1 and CDR2: SGHDT and YYEEEE. Trimming pared 1 base from V and 3 bases from J, leaving 11 bases between. CDR3 in amino acids: CASSLSGVSYEQYF. The CDR3 nucleotides are TGTGCCAGCAGCTTGTCGGGAGTCAGCTACGAGCAGTACTTC.

This rearrangement joins TRBV19 to TRBJ1-2, with D possibly being TRBD1 (5 bases). This CDR3 has 14 amino acids. The germline V gene encodes CDR1 LNHDA and CDR2 SQIVND (reference sequence). Between the trimmed V and J ends, which lost 4 bases and 2 bases, there was a span of 11 bases. The CDR3 is CASSTLRGNYGYTF. The CDR3 nucleotides are TGTGCCAGTAGTACCCTACGGGGCAACTATGGCTACACCTTC.

V gene TRBV5-1 combines with J gene TRBJ2-3; D is undetermined. This CDR3 contains 12 residues. V shed 2 bases and J shed 3 bases, with 4 bases lying between them. Germline V gene sequence: CDR1 SGHRS, CDR2 YFSETQ. CDR3 residues: CASSFTTDTQYF. The CDR3 DNA reads TGCGCCAGCAGCTTCACAACAGATACGCAGTATTTT.

The V gene is TRBV6-1, the J gene TRBJ1-5; TRBD1 matches 8 bases. J gave up 5 bases and V 5 bases, and 8 bases lay outside the gene matches. The CDR3 is 15 amino acids. Germline CDR1 and CDR2: MNHNS and SASEGT. In nucleotides, the CDR3 is TGTGCCAGCAGTTGGACAGGGTCAGTGGATCAGCCCCAGCATTTT. It is translated as CASSWTGSVDQPQHF.

The rearrangement links TRBV4-1 to TRBJ2-5; D possibly corresponds to TRBD1 (5 bases). V was trimmed by 0 bases and J by 4 bases, leaving 12 bases between them. The CDR3 contains 15 residues. Germline V lookup: CDR1 MGHRA, CDR2 YSYEKL. The chain's CDR3 is CASSQDGRQGETQYF. CDR3 sequence (DNA): TGCGCCAGCAGCCAAGATGGTAGGCAGGGAGAGACCCAGTACTTC.

The chain couples TRBV7-9 to TRBJ1-2; perhaps TRBD1 as D (5 bases). V was shortened by 5 bases and J by 4 bases, with 17 bases between the two germline ends. CDR1 is SEHNR and CDR2 is FQNEAQ in the germline V gene (reference sequence). The CDR3 covers 15 residues. The CDR3 sequence is CASSPPSTATYGYTF. In DNA form, the CDR3 reads TGTGCCAGCAGCCCCCCCTCGACAGCTACCTATGGCTACACCTTC. The full variable domain, with the rest looked up from reference TRBV7-9 and TRBJ1-2, is DTGVSQNPRHKITKRGQNVTFRCDPISEHNRLYWYRQTLGQGPEFLTYFQNEAQLEKSRLLSDRFSAERPKGSFSTLEIQRTEQGDSAMYLCASSPPSTATYGYTFGSGTRLTVV.

The V and J genes are TRBV13 and TRBJ1-2; maybe TRBD1 (5 bases). The CDR3 sequence is 15 residues long. Per the germline V gene, CDR1 is PRHDT and CDR2 is FYEKMQ (reference sequence). V lost 1 base, J lost 6 bases, and 15 bases lay in between. Here the CDR3 DNA reads TGTGCCAGCAGCTTAGTGATGCAGGGAGAGGATGGCTACACCTTC. It translates to CASSLVMQGEDGYTF.

This clone was found a few times. The rearrangement links TRBV19 to TRBJ1-6; perhaps TRBD1 as D (6 bases). Germline CDR1 reads LNHDA; CDR2 reads SQIVND (reference sequence). CDR3 size: 15 residues. V lost 3 bases, J lost 10 bases, and 16 bases lay in between. CDR3 sequence: CASSIEPGHGSPLHF. DNA of the CDR3: TGTGCCAGTAGTATTGAACCGGGACACGGCTCACCCCTCCACTTT.

The V gene is TRBV5-6, the J gene TRBJ1-6; possibly TRBD1 for D (5 bases). Trimming took 4 bases from V and 10 from J, leaving 12 bases between them. The CDR3 is 13 amino acids. In germline, CDR1 is SGHDT, CDR2 YYEEEE. The CDR3 nucleotides are TGTGCCAGCAGCGCAGACCGGGACTCACCCCTCCACTTT. Protein product: CASSADRDSPLHF.

This chain joins TRBV2 and TRBJ2-7, with unresolved D. This CDR3 has 15 amino acids. V gave up 6 bases and J gave up 2 bases, with 17 bases separating them. Germline loops: CDR1 SNHLY, CDR2 FYNNEI. The CDR3 nucleotides are TGTGCCAGCAGAGCTAGAAACCGGATCCCCTACGAGCAGTACTTC. Amino acids: CASRARNRIPYEQYF. Filled out from reference TRBV2 and TRBJ2-7, the complete variable domain reads EPEVTQTPSHQVTQMGQEVILRCVPISNHLYFYWYRQILGQKVEFLVSFYNNEISEKSEIFDDQFSVERPDGSNFTLKIRSTKLEDSAMYFCASRARNRIPYEQYFGPGTRLTVT.

In nucleotides, the CDR3 is TGTGCCAGCAGTTTAGGGCGGGGAGCTAACTATGGCTACACCTTC. The encoded protein is CASSLGRGANYGYTF. The chain is built from TRBV27 and TRBJ1-2, with D hard to call. The CDR3 extends over 15 amino acids. CDR1 is MNHEY, CDR2 SMNVEV, per germline (reference sequence). V gave up 2 bases and J gave up 0 bases, with 10 bases separating them.

The CDR3 DNA reads as TGTGCCAGCAGTGCCACCAATCTAGCGGGGGACCCCTACGAGCAGTACTTC. Translated, it gives CASSATNLAGDPYEQYF. The chain combines TRBV6-1 with TRBJ2-7, with 10 bases aligning to TRBD2. The CDR3 is 17 residues long. Germline V gives CDR1 MNHNS, CDR2 SASEGT. Trimming cost V 4 bases and J 2 bases; bases outside gene matches: 11.

The gene calls are TRBV30 and TRBJ1-6; no reliable D call. This CDR3 comprises 16 residues. CDR1 GTSNPN and CDR2 SVGIG come from the germline V gene (reference sequence). Trimming shortened V by 1 base and J by 4 bases, and 14 bases separated the two germline ends. CDR3 in DNA: TGTGCCTGGAGTGCTTTTTCCGGGCCGTATAATTCACCCCTCCACTTT. Protein: CAWSAFSGPYNSPLHF.

V gene TRBV11-2 combines with J gene TRBJ2-7; a possible D gene is TRBD1 (6 bases). Deletions cut 2 bases from V and 5 bases from J, with 16 bases between. Germline V CDR1 and CDR2: SGHAT, FQNNGV. This CDR3 region has 15 residues. The CDR3 reads CASSLRDMGINEQYF. CDR3 DNA: TGTGCCAGCAGCTTACGGGACATGGGGATTAACGAGCAGTACTTC.

This rearrangement joins TRBV5-1 to TRBJ2-5, with TRBD2 matching over 8 bases. Trimming cost V 4 bases and J 4 bases; bases outside gene matches: 12. The CDR3 totals 16 residues. Germline V lookup: CDR1 SGHRS, CDR2 YFSETQ. The CDR3 region is CASSRLGAGVGETQYF. The CDR3 coding sequence is TGCGCCAGCAGCCGCCTGGGAGCGGGGGTGGGAGAGACCCAGTACTTC.

The chain uses TRBV20-1 and TRBJ2-7, with D perhaps being TRBD1 or TRBD2 (5 bases each). From germline, CDR1 is DFQATT and CDR2 SNEGSKA (reference sequence). CDR3 size: 11 residues. This chain's CDR3 is CSGTDLREQYF. The CDR3 DNA is TGCAGCGGGACGGATCTTCGGGAGCAGTACTTC.